This T cell receptor beta chain was retrieved from a study of CD8 T cells in ankylosing spondylitis. A remark on this clonotype: The target antigen is unknown.

TCRdb used MiXCR to reprocess the 5' RACE reads, holding one entry per CDR3 protein. The sample yields about 190,000 distinct CDR3 sequences, 10% to 15% seen once. Findings and limits, study-wide: Reactive arthritis synovial fluid and blood were previously reported to contain some motif variants. Characteristic of ankylosing spondylitis blood, it appeared, was a TCR beta motif comprising roughly eight highly homologous variants.

After removal of 3 bases from V and 2 bases from J, the junction contained 14 bases not matched to a gene. The CDR3 covers 18 residues. V gene TRBV12-3 or TRBV12-4 combines with J gene TRBJ2-5, with 8 positions matching TRBD2. The sequence was collected from a female donor with ankylosing spondylitis or in good health (not recorded which). Sequencing was done on a sample of blood, either unsorted or a sorted T cell fraction (not recorded which). CDR3 region: CASSFSLGGTGGQETQYF. The DNA of the CDR3 is TGTGCCAGCAGTTTCTCTCTTGGTGGAACGGGAGGGCAAGAGACCCAGTACTTC.